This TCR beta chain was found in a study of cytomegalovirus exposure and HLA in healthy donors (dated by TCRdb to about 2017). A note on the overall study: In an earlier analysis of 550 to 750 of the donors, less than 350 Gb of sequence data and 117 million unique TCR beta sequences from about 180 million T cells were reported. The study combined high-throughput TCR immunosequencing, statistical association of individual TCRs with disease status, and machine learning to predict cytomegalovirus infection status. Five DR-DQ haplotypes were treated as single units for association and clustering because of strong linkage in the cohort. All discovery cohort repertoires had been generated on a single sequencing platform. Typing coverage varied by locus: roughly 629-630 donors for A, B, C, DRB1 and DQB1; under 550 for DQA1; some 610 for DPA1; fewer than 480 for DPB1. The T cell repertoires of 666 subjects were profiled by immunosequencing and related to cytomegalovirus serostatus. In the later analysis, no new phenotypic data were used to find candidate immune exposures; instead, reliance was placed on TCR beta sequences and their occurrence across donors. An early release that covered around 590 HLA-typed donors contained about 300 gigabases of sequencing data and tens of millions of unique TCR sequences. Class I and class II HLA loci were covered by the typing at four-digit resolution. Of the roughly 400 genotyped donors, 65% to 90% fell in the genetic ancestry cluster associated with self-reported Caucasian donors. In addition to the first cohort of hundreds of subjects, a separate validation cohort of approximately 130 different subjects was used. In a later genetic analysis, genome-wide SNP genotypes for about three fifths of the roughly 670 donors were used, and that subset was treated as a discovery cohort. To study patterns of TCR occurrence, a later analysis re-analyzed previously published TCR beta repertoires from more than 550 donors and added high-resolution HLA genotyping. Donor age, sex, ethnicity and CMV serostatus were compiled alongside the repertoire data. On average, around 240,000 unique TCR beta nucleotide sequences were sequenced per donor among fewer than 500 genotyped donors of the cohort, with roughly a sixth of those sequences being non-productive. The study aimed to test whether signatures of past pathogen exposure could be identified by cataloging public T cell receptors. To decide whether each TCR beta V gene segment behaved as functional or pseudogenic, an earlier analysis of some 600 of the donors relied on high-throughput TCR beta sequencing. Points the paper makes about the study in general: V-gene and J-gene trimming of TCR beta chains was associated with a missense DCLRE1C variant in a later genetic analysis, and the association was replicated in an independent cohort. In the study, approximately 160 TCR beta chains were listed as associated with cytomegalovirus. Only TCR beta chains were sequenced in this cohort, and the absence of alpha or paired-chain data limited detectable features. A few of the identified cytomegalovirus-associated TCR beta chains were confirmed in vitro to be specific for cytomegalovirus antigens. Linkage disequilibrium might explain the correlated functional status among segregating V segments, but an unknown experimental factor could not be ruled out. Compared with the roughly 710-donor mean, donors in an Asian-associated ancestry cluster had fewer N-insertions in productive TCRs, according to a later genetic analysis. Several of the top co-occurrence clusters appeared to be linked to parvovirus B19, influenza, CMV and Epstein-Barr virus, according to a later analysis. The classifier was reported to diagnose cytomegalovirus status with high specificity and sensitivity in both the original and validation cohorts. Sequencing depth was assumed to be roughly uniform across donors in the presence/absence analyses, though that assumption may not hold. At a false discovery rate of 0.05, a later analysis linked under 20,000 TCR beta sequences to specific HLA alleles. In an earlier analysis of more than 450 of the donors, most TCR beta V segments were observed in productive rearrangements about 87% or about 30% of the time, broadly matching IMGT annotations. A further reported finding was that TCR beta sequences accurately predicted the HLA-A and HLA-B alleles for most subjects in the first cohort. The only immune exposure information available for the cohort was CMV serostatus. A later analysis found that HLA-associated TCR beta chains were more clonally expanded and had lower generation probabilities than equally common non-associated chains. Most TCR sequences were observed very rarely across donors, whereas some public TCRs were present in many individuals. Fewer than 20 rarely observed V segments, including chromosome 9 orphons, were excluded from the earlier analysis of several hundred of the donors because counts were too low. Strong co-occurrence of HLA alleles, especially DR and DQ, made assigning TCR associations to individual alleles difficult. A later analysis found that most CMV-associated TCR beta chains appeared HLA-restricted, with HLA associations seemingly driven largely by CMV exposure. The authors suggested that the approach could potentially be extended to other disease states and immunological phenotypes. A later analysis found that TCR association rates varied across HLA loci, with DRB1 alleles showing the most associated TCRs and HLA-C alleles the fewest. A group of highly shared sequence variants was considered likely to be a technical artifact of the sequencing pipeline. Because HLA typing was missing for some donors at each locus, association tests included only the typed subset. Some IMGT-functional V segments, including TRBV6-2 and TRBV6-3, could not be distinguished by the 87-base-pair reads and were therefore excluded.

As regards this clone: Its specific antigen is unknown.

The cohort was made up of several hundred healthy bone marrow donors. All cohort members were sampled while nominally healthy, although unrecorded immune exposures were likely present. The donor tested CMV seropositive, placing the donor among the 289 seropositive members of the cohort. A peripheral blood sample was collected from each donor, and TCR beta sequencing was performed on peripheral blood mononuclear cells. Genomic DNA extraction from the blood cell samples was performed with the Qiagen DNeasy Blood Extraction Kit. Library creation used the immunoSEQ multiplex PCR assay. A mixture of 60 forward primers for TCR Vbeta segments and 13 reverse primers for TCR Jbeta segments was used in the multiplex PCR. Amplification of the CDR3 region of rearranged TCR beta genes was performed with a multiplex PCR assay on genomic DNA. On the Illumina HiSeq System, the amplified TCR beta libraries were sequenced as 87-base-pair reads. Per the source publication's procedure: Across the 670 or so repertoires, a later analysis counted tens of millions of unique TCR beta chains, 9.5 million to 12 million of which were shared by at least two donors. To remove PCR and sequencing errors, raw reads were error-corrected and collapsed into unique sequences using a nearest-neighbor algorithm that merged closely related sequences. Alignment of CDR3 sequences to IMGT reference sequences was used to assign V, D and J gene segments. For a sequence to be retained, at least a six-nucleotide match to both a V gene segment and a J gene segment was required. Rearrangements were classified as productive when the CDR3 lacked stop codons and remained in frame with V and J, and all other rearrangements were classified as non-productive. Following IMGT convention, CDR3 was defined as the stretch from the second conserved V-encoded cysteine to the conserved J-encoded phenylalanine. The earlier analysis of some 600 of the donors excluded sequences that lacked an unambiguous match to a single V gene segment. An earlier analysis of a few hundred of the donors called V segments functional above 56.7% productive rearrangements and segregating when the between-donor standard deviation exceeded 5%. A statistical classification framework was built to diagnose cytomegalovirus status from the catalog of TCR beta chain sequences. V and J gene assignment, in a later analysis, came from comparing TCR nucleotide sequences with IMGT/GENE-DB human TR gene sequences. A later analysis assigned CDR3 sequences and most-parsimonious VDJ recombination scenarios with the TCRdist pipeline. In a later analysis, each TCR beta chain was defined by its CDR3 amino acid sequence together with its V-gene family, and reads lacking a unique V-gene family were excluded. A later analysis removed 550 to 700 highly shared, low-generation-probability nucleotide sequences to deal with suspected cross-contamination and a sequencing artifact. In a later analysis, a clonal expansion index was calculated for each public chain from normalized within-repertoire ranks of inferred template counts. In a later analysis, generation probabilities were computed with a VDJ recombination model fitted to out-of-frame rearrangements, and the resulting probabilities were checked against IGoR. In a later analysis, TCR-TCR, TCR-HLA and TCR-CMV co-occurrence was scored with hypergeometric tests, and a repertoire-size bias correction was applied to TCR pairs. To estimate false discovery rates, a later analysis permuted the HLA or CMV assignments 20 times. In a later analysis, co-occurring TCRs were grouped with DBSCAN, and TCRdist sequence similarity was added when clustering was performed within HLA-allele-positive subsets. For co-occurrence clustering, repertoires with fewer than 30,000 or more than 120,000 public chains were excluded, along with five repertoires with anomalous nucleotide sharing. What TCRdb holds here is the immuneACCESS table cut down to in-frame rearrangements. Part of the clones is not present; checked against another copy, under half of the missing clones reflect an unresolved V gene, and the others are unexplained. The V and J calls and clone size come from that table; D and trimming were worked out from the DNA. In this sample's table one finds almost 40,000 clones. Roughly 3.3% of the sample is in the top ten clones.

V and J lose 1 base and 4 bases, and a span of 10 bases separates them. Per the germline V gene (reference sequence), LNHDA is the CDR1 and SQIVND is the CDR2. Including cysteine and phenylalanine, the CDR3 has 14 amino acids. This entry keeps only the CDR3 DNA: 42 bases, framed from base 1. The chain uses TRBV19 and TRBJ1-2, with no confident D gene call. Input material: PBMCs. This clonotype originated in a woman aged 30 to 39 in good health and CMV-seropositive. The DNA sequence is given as TGTGCCAGTAGTATAGGGCTTAGCCTCTATGGCTACACCTTC. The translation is CASSIGLSLYGYTF.